What follows are 14 T cell receptor beta chains derived from one specimen sequenced in a study of T cell responses to AZD1222 COVID-19 vaccine. Using immunoSEQ multiplex PCR, the repertoire was profiled, and TCRdb retains in-frame clones only, with some absent. The table records under 95,000 clones, over 85% of them present only once. This material consisted of peripheral blood, taken on day 0 of AZD1222 vaccination. The receptors here all came from an adult in good health.

This chain uses TRBV7-9 with TRBJ2-1; TRBD2 matches 8 bases. This CDR3 contains 14 residues. The germline CDR1 and CDR2 sequences are SEHNR and FQNEAQ (reference sequence). J was trimmed by 15 bases and V by 5 bases; bases with no gene match: 15. CDR3 nucleotides: TGTGCCAGCAGCCCCACTTATCTGCGGGGGGCCGGGTTCTTC. This codes for CASSPTYLRGAGFF. Filled out from reference TRBV7-9 and TRBJ2-1, the complete variable domain reads DTGVSQNPRHKITKRGQNVTFRCDPISEHNRLYWYRQTLGQGPEFLTYFQNEAQLEKSRLLSDRFSAERPKGSFSTLEIQRTEQGDSAMYLCASSPTYLRGAGFFGPGTRLTVL.

CDR3 sequence reads: CASSSSGKPYEQYF. DNA of the CDR3: TGTGCCAGCAGCTCCTCCGGAAAGCCCTACGAGCAGTACTTC. The chain joins TRBV5-6 to TRBJ2-7; D gene uncertain. This CDR3 region has 14 residues. The V gene lost 3 bases and the J gene lost 2 bases, with 12 bases spanning the gap. Germline V lookup: CDR1 SGHDT, CDR2 YYEEEE.

Notes on this clone: Other nucleotide sequences from this sample produce the same CDR3. V usage is TRBV18 and J usage is TRBJ2-3; the D is unclear. CDR1 is KGHSH and CDR2 is LQKENI in the germline V gene. V was trimmed by 3 bases and J by 4 bases, leaving 5 bases between them. CDR3 size: 12 residues. The DNA of the CDR3 is TGTGCCAGCTCACCGGGTTCAGATACGCAGTATTTT. This gives the protein CASSPGSDTQYF.

J is TRBJ2-7 and V is TRBV14; no clear D. This CDR3 spans 13 amino acids. CDR1 is SGHDN and CDR2 is FVKESK in the germline V gene. Trimming shortened V by 0 bases and J by 2 bases, and 5 bases separated the two germline ends. The CDR3 loop is CASSQDGTYEQYF. CDR3 DNA: TGTGCCAGCAGCCAAGATGGGACCTACGAGCAGTACTTC.

The chain has TRBV19 and TRBJ1-6, with TRBD1 matching 8 bases. The CDR3 is 15 amino acids. Germline CDR1 and CDR2: LNHDA and SQIVND (reference sequence). J lost 5 bases, V lost 3 bases, and 3 bases had no gene match. CDR3 DNA: TGTGCCAGTAGTATTACGGGACAGGATAATTCACCCCTCCACTTT. Translating it yields CASSITGQDNSPLHF. Looking up the rest from reference TRBV19 and TRBJ1-6 gives the full variable domain: DGGITQSPKYLFRKEGQNVTLSCEQNLNHDAMYWYRQDPGQGLRLIYYSQIVNDFQKGDIAEGYSVSREKKESFPLTVTSAQKNPTAFYLCASSITGQDNSPLHFGNGTRLTVT.

The CDR3 DNA reads TGTGCCAGCTCATCCTACCGGACTAGCGGGGAGAACAATGAGCAGTTCTTC. As protein: CASSSYRTSGENNEQFF. This chain joins TRBV18 and TRBJ2-1; 12 bases are a match to TRBD2. Trimming removed 5 bases from V and 5 bases from J; junction bases left unmatched: 10. The CDR3 has 17 amino acids. Germline values: CDR1 KGHSH, CDR2 LQKENI.

This chain joins TRBV5-1 and TRBJ1-4; possible D gene TRBD1, 6 bases. Germline-derived CDR1 and CDR2 are SGHRS and YFSETQ. Between the trimmed V and J ends, which lost 3 bases and 3 bases, there was a span of 18 bases. The CDR3 is 17 residues long. As DNA, the CDR3 is TGCGCCAGCAGCTCGGGGGGGCTAGGCGCTGCTAATGAAAAACTGTTTTTT. Protein: CASSSGGLGAANEKLFF.

The table lists this clone with many counts. The CDR3 DNA is TGTGCCAGCAGAGGACAGGAGGACACCGGGGAGCTGTTTTTT. As protein: CASRGQEDTGELFF. This chain joins TRBV6-4 and TRBJ2-2; 7 bases match TRBD1. The trim removed 6 bases at V and 3 bases at J, leaving 4 bases unmatched. The length of the CDR3 is 14 residues. Per germline, CDR1 MRHNA and CDR2 SNTAGT.

The chain couples TRBV6-5 to TRBJ1-5, with D unresolved. V lost 4 bases to trimming and J lost 9 bases, with 7 bases between them. The CDR3 has 11 amino acids. Per germline, CDR1 MNHEY and CDR2 SVGAGI. CDR3 sequence reads: CASSSPWPQHF. CDR3 bases: TGTGCCAGCAGTTCCCCTTGGCCCCAGCATTTT.

The chain uses TRBV6-2 or TRBV6-3 and TRBJ1-5; D remains unclear. CDR3 length equals 13 residues. Germline V lookup: CDR1 MNHEY, CDR2 SVGEGT. The V gene lost 5 bases and the J gene lost 7 bases, with 12 bases spanning the gap. CDR3 DNA: TGTGCCAGCAGTCAGCCTCCGCACCAGCCCCAGCATTTT. This translates into CASSQPPHQPQHF.

This clone appeared once. The chain employs TRBV6-5 and TRBJ1-1; D not certain. CDR1 is MNHEY, CDR2 SVGAGI, per germline. The CDR3 is 16 residues long. With 0 bases removed from V and 4 bases from J, the gap between germline ends came to 15 bases. The CDR3 nucleotides are TGTGCCAGCAGTTACTCTGGGAGGGCGGGTGGCACTGAAGCTTTCTTT. It yields the protein CASSYSGRAGGTEAFF.

The table lists this clone with a count of one. The J gene is TRBJ1-1, the V gene TRBV28; possibly TRBD1 for D (5 bases). V was pared by 5 bases and J by 4 bases, with 14 bases between. Germline loops: CDR1 MDHEN, CDR2 SYDVKM. The CDR3 spans 14 residues. The CDR3 nucleotides are TGTGCCAGCAGTGGGGACGGAAGAGGCACTGAAGCTTTCTTT. It translates to CASSGDGRGTEAFF.

The V and J genes are TRBV6-5 and TRBJ2-4, with 7 bases identical to TRBD2. V lost 6 bases, J lost 0 bases, and 5 bases stayed unmatched. Germline lookup yields CDR1 MNHEY and CDR2 SVGAGI. CDR3 length equals 15 residues. This chain's CDR3 is CASRERGLAKNIQYF. The CDR3 DNA is TGTGCCAGCAGGGAGCGGGGCCTAGCCAAAAACATTCAGTACTTC.

The gene calls are TRBV5-5 and TRBJ1-2, with 9 nucleotides matching TRBD1. Germline CDR1 is SGHKS and CDR2 is YYEKEE (reference sequence). Unmatched junction bases numbered 11, after V lost 4 bases and J lost 4 bases. The CDR3 is 16 residues long. This CDR3 is CASSLSGQGMGYGYTF. The CDR3 nucleotides are TGTGCCAGCAGCCTATCCGGACAGGGGATGGGCTATGGCTACACCTTC.